The 10 T cell receptor beta chains below all came from one sample that was sequenced in a study of control samples from healthy donors and cancer patients. Produced via immunoSEQ multiplex PCR; TCRdb's table is partial and in-frame only. The profile covers 120,000 or so clones, with approximately 90% appearing a single time and 12% taken by the ten largest. Sequencing was done on a sample of blood. The receptors here all came from a man aged 25-45 years in good health.

Only one count was recorded for this clone. The gene calls are TRBV25-1 and TRBJ2-2, with D possibly TRBD1 on 8 matching bases. The V end lost 6 bases, the J end lost 5 bases, and 16 bases lay between the germline ends. This CDR3 has 15 residues. The germline V gene has CDR1 MGHDK and CDR2 SYGVNS. The CDR3 loop is CASRNDRGGTGELFF. The CDR3 nucleotides are TGTGCCAGCAGGAACGACAGGGGAGGGACCGGGGAGCTGTTTTTT.

The CDR3 nucleotides are TGTGCCAGCAGTCCTAGCGTCAGGGGGCAAGCTTTCTTT. Encoded protein: CASSPSVRGQAFF. V is TRBV12-3 or TRBV12-4 and J is TRBJ1-1; TRBD1 aligns across 8 bases. This CDR3 spans 13 amino acids. The trim removed 5 bases at V and 9 bases at J, leaving 8 bases unmatched.

In DNA, the CDR3 is TGTGCCAGCAGCCAAGAACAGGGTATAGCGAGCAATCAGCCCCAGCATTTT. Residues: CASSQEQGIASNQPQHF. The chain joins TRBV4-2 to TRBJ1-5, with a tentative D call TRBD1 (6 bases). Trimming took 0 bases from V and 1 from J, leaving 13 bases between them. The CDR3 is 17 residues long. Germline V gives CDR1 LGHNA, CDR2 YNFKEQ.

The rearrangement joins TRBV11-3 to TRBJ2-3; 11 nucleotides line up with TRBD2. The CDR3 sequence is 15 residues long. The germline gives CDR1 SGHNT, CDR2 YENEEA. Trimming removed 3 bases from V and 1 base from J; junction bases left unmatched: 0. DNA of the CDR3: TGTGCCAGCAGCTTTAGCGGGGGGGGCACAGATACGCAGTATTTT. This sequence encodes CASSFSGGGTDTQYF.

The V gene is TRBV6-6, the J gene TRBJ1-6, with D hard to call. This CDR3 is 14 amino acids long. V was trimmed by 7 bases and J by 8 bases, leaving 15 bases between them. Germline V lookup: CDR1 MNHNY, CDR2 SVGAGI (reference sequence). CDR3 coding DNA: TGTGCCAGCACCCCGCGGACGGTCGATTCACCCCTCCACTTT. Translating it yields CASTPRTVDSPLHF.

The gene calls are TRBV30 and TRBJ1-2, with D unclear. This CDR3 comprises 13 residues. The germline gives CDR1 GTSNPN, CDR2 SVGIG (reference sequence). V shed 2 bases and J shed 4 bases, with 11 bases lying between them. The CDR3 coding sequence is TGTGCCTGGAGTCCTCCTCCGGTCTATGGCTACACCTTC. It yields the protein CAWSPPPVYGYTF.

The gene calls are TRBV29-1 and TRBJ1-3; D is undetermined. V gave up 2 bases and J gave up 1 base, with 9 bases separating them. Germline CDR1 and CDR2: SQVTM and ANQGSEA. The CDR3 length is 14 residues. The DNA for the CDR3 is TGCAGCGTTGAAACTTCGGAATCTGGAAACACCATATATTTT. It encodes CSVETSESGNTIYF.

This chain links TRBV11-2 with TRBJ2-5; no reliable D call. The CDR3 is 15 amino acids. The V end was cut by 3 bases, the J end by 4 bases, with 15 bases between. Germline CDR1 is SGHAT and CDR2 is FQNNGV. The CDR3 bases are TGTGCCAGCAGCTTGCCCAATTCTATATTAGAGACCCAGTACTTC. It yields the protein CASSLPNSILETQYF.

This clone is a singleton in its sample. This chain links TRBV3-1 (or the pseudogene TRBV3-2) with TRBJ1-5, with D unclear. The germline V gene has CDR1 LGHDT and CDR2 YNNKEL (reference sequence). The CDR3 is 14 residues long. The germline V and J ends were trimmed by 4 bases and 1 base, with 8 bases remaining between them. This chain's CDR3 is CASSRQASNQPQHF. The CDR3 DNA sequence: TGTGCCAGCAGCCGGCAGGCAAGCAATCAGCCCCAGCATTTT.

V gene TRBV11-2 combines with J gene TRBJ2-7; D is possibly TRBD2 (6 bases). The V end lost 6 bases, the J end lost 3 bases, and 18 bases lay between the germline ends. The CDR3 length is 15 residues. CDR1 SGHAT and CDR2 FQNNGV come from the germline V gene. The CDR3 sequence: CASRVRDSNVYEQYF. The CDR3 coding sequence is TGTGCCAGCAGGGTAAGGGACTCTAACGTCTACGAGCAGTACTTC.